Following are 18 T cell receptor beta chains from one sample sequenced in a study of cytotoxic CD8 clonotypes in ibrutinib-treated CLL. TCRdb keeps only in-frame clones here, not all; method: immunoSEQ multiplex PCR. The profile shows roughly 300,000 clones, around 69% of them singletons. Here the sequenced sample was PBMCs, taken at disease progression, from a patient treated with ibrutinib. The receptors stem from a human donor with chronic lymphocytic leukemia.

The chain couples TRBV6-1 to TRBJ2-3; TRBD2 agrees at 7 bases. Germline CDR1 MNHNS, CDR2 SASEGT. This CDR3 is built from 13 residues. Trimming took 9 bases from V and 0 from J; bases not matched to a gene: 3. The CDR3 is CASGRDSTDTQYF. In nucleotides, the CDR3 is TGTGCCAGTGGGAGGGATAGCACAGATACGCAGTATTTT.

This clone occurred a few times. The chain employs TRBV18 and TRBJ1-1; the D gene is possibly TRBD1 (5 bases). Per the germline V gene, CDR1 is KGHSH and CDR2 is LQKENI. The CDR3 is 13 amino acids. The germline V and J ends were trimmed by 2 bases and 10 bases, with 14 bases remaining between them. This chain's CDR3 is CASSPTAGIRAFF. The CDR3 region has the DNA TGTGCCAGCTCACCAACGGCAGGGATTCGAGCTTTCTTT.

The gene calls are TRBV27 and TRBJ2-7; 7 bases are a match to TRBD1. With V trimmed by 5 bases and J by 2 bases, 6 bases remained unmatched. The CDR3 consists of 14 residues. CDR1 MNHEY and CDR2 SMNVEV come from the germline V gene (reference sequence). The chain's CDR3 is CASSLGTATYEQYF. CDR3 sequence (DNA): TGTGCCAGCAGTCTCGGGACAGCAACCTACGAGCAGTACTTC.

The CDR3 DNA sequence: TGTGCCAGCAGTGAAGTTAGGGTAGGGGCCGGGGAGCTGTTTTTT. Protein product: CASSEVRVGAGELFF. This chain uses TRBV6-1 with TRBJ2-2; maybe TRBD1 (5 bases). The V end was cut by 1 base, the J end by 6 bases, with 12 bases between. In germline, CDR1 is MNHNS, CDR2 SASEGT. The CDR3 runs to 15 residues.

J is TRBJ2-7 and V is TRBV10-2; TRBD1 or TRBD2 may be the D gene (5 bases each). The CDR3 runs 13 residues. Germline values: CDR1 WSHSY, CDR2 SAAADI. V lost 3 bases to trimming and J lost 12 bases, with 18 bases between them. CDR3 coding DNA: TGCGCCAGCAGTGACCCTCGGGACCGCCCCCCGTACTTC. Protein: CASSDPRDRPPYF.

CDR3 loop: CATLPRLGRDTGELFF. The CDR3 bases are TGTGCCACCCTCCCGAGGCTAGGCAGGGACACCGGGGAGCTGTTTTTT. This chain links TRBV19 with TRBJ2-2; TRBD1 is a possible D gene (5 bases). The V end lost 10 bases, the J end lost 3 bases, and 21 bases lay between the germline ends. CDR3 length: 16 amino acids. Per the germline V gene, CDR1 is LNHDA and CDR2 is SQIVND (reference sequence).

The count of this clone is one. The chain links TRBV4-3 to TRBJ1-2; 8 bases line up with TRBD1. CDR1 is LGHNA, CDR2 YSLEER, per germline. J was trimmed by 8 bases and V by 0 bases; bases with no gene match: 17. The CDR3 has 18 residues. CDR3 DNA: TGCGCCAGCAGCCAAGATTTGTGGACAGGGAGAGGAGCGGAGGGCTACACCTTC. Protein: CASSQDLWTGRGAEGYTF.

This chain joins TRBV7-2 and TRBJ1-2; D is ambiguous. V lost 2 bases and J 4 bases, leaving 8 bases between the germline ends. Germline CDR1 is SGHTA and CDR2 is FQGNSA. The CDR3 is 13 amino acids. The CDR3, as DNA: TGTGCCAGCAGCTTACAGGTAGCCTATGGCTACACCTTC. It translates to CASSLQVAYGYTF.

The chain joins TRBV6-5 to TRBJ1-1, with no clear D. V was shortened by 4 bases and J by 1 base, with 4 bases between the two germline ends. CDR3 length equals 12 residues. Germline V CDR1 and CDR2: MNHEY, SVGAGI. The CDR3 nucleotides read TGTGCCAGCAGTTCCACGAACACTGAAGCTTTCTTT. Translated: CASSSTNTEAFF.

V is TRBV9 and J is TRBJ2-1; 10 bases agree with TRBD2. The germline gives CDR1 SGDLS, CDR2 YYNGEE. This CDR3 comprises 15 residues. V lost 4 bases, J lost 6 bases, and 7 bases stayed unmatched. CDR3 DNA sequence: TGTGCCAGCAGCCCGGTATTAGCGGGAGGCAATGAGCAGTTCTTC. Encoded protein: CASSPVLAGGNEQFF.

This clone was detected a few times. The V and J genes are TRBV10-3 and TRBJ2-5; TRBD1 aligns across 10 bases. The CDR3 spans 16 residues. The germline CDR1 and CDR2 sequences are ENHRY and SYGVKD. V dropped 10 bases and J dropped 1; count of bases not matched to a gene: 12. The CDR3, as DNA: TGTGCCACAACATTCCGGGACAGGGGACGCCAAGAGACCCAGTACTTC. It yields the protein CATTFRDRGRQETQYF.

The chain employs TRBV2 and TRBJ2-5; D gene unclear. V was trimmed by 9 bases and J by 5 bases, leaving 19 bases between them. Germline-derived CDR1 and CDR2 are SNHLY and FYNNEI. CDR3 length: 14 amino acids. The chain's CDR3 is CASTTSTTSETQYF. The CDR3 nucleotides are TGTGCCAGTACCACGTCCACCACCTCGGAGACCCAGTACTTC.

This clone has a handful of counts. This chain links TRBV4-2 with TRBJ1-5; no firm D call. From germline, CDR1 is LGHNA and CDR2 YNFKEQ. Trimming stripped 1 base from V and 4 bases from J, with 5 bases between. The CDR3 extends over 13 amino acids. For the CDR3, the DNA is TGTGCCAGCAGCCAAGGACTAAATCAGCCCCAGCATTTT. Translated, it gives CASSQGLNQPQHF.

This clone was counted between two and nine times. This sequence joins TRBV7-9 and TRBJ2-7, with 11 bases lining up with TRBD2. CDR1 SEHNR and CDR2 FQNEAQ come from the germline V gene (reference sequence). This CDR3 comprises 16 residues. With V trimmed by 0 bases and J by 3 bases, 4 bases remained unmatched. The DNA for the CDR3 is TGTGCCAGCAGCTTAGCACTAGCGGGGGCAGACTACGAGCAGTACTTC. It codes for CASSLALAGADYEQYF.

J is TRBJ2-5 and V is TRBV19; 9 bases map to TRBD2. The CDR3 runs 14 residues. Germline trimming cut 4 bases from V and 4 bases from J; bases unmatched to any gene: 4. Germline CDR1 is LNHDA and CDR2 is SQIVND (reference sequence). CDR3 in DNA: TGTGCCAGTAGTAACAGCGGGGGGCGAGAGACCCAGTACTTC. Translation gives CASSNSGGRETQYF. The full variable domain, in which reference TRBV19 and TRBJ2-5 provide the parts outside the CDR3, is DGGITQSPKYLFRKEGQNVTLSCEQNLNHDAMYWYRQDPGQGLRLIYYSQIVNDFQKGDIAEGYSVSREKKESFPLTVTSAQKNPTAFYLCASSNSGGRETQYFGPGTRLLVL.

The chain has TRBV11-2 and TRBJ2-3; 7 bases agree with TRBD2. V shed 0 bases, J shed 10 bases, and the junction held 4 bases outside the gene matches. CDR1 is SGHAT and CDR2 is FQNNGV in the germline V gene. This CDR3 contains 13 residues. In nucleotides, the CDR3 is TGTGCCAGCAGCTTAGATCTCGGGGGGTCGCAGTATTTT. Residues: CASSLDLGGSQYF.

V usage is TRBV10-2 and J usage is TRBJ2-1; TRBD2 matches 11 bases. The CDR3 is 12 amino acids. From germline, CDR1 is WSHSY and CDR2 SAAADI. V trimming: 6 bases; J trimming: 16 bases; junction bases outside the gene matches: 8. The CDR3 DNA follows: TGCGCCAGCAGCCAACCTAGCGGGGGGAATTTCTTC. This encodes CASSQPSGGNFF.

The chain combines TRBV6-1 with TRBJ1-1; D gene ambiguous. Trimming left V 4 bases short and J 0 bases short, with 9 bases between. This CDR3 has 14 amino acids. Germline values: CDR1 MNHNS, CDR2 SASEGT. Written as DNA, the CDR3 is TGTGCCAGCAGTGTATGGGCCATGAACACTGAAGCTTTCTTT. The encoded protein is CASSVWAMNTEAFF.